These 21 T cell receptor beta chains came from one sample sequenced in a study of T cell responses to AZD1222 COVID-19 vaccine (dated by TCRdb to the early 2020s). Read against the paper, the sample's time point label means: baseline before first vaccination. Library prep was done by the immunoSEQ multiplex PCR assay. The source is immuneACCESS, and TCRdb retained only in-frame sequences with V and J called. Part of the clones is not carried over; for the studies checked, unresolved V genes explain less than half of this, and the remainder is unexplained. In all, the sample holds 80,000 to 100,000 clones, and about 88% of those were seen once. The leading ten clones occupy about an eighth of the sample. The input for sequencing was peripheral blood, taken on day 0 of AZD1222 vaccination. The source of these receptors is an adult in good health.

This chain's CDR3 is CASSQGLAGGLHNEQFF. In DNA form, the CDR3 reads TGCGCCAGCAGCCAAGGACTAGCGGGGGGGCTGCACAATGAGCAGTTCTTC. The chain couples TRBV4-1 to TRBJ2-1; 14 bases match TRBD2. The ends lost 1 base at V and 5 bases at J; junction bases unmatched: 4. The CDR3 runs to 17 residues. Germline V gives CDR1 MGHRA, CDR2 YSYEKL.

V is TRBV4-1 and J is TRBJ2-3; possibly TRBD1 for D (5 bases). The CDR3 loop spans 17 amino acids. V was clipped by 0 bases and J by 0 bases, with 13 bases between them. Germline V CDR1 and CDR2: MGHRA, YSYEKL. The CDR3 DNA sequence: TGCGCCAGCAGCCAAGATGGTACAGGCTTTAGCACAGATACGCAGTATTTT. This encodes CASSQDGTGFSTDTQYF.

The chain combines TRBV7-2 with TRBJ2-7; D remains unclear. CDR3 length: 11 residues. V lost 1 base to trimming and J lost 9 bases, with 7 bases between them. Germline V lookup: CDR1 SGHTA, CDR2 FQGNSA. CDR3 DNA sequence: TGTGCCAGCAGCTTAGGGCGGCGGCAGTACTTC. Protein product: CASSLGRRQYF.

The chain is built from TRBV6-5 and TRBJ2-7, with TRBD1 matching over 10 bases. This CDR3 comprises 13 residues. The trim removed 6 bases at V and 5 bases at J, leaving 4 bases unmatched. Germline-derived CDR1 and CDR2 are MNHEY and SVGAGI. DNA for the CDR3: TGTGCCAGCAGCCGGGACAGGGGCCACGAGCAGTACTTC. This gives the protein CASSRDRGHEQYF.

V gene TRBV13 combines with J gene TRBJ2-6; 11 positions match TRBD1. This CDR3 spans 17 amino acids. CDR1 is PRHDT, CDR2 FYEKMQ, per germline (reference sequence). J was trimmed by 0 bases and V by 5 bases; bases with no gene match: 3. Here the CDR3 reads CASSLGQGVSGANVLTF. For the CDR3, the DNA is TGTGCCAGCAGCCTGGGACAGGGGGTCTCTGGGGCCAACGTCCTGACTTTC. Full variable domain (remainder filled in from reference TRBV13 and TRBJ2-6): AAGVIQSPRHLIKEKRETATLKCYPIPRHDTVYWYQQGPGQDPQFLISFYEKMQSDKGSIPDRFSAQQFSDYHSELNMSSLELGDSALYFCASSLGQGVSGANVLTFGAGSRLTVL.

The rearrangement uses TRBV7-9 and TRBJ2-2; D ambiguous. Germline CDR1 reads SEHNR; CDR2 reads FQNEAQ (reference sequence). Trimming took off 3 bases at V and 8 bases at J, with 7 bases between the two ends. CDR3 length: 12 residues. CDR3 region: CASSFGAGELFF. In DNA, the CDR3 is TGTGCCAGCAGCTTCGGTGCAGGGGAGCTGTTTTTT.

The rearrangement joins TRBV7-2 to TRBJ1-5; D unresolved. The CDR3 sequence is 14 residues long. Germline-derived CDR1 and CDR2 are SGHTA and FQGNSA. V was pared by 0 bases and J by 4 bases, with 7 bases between. The CDR3 protein is CASSLAPTNQPQHF. The CDR3 coding sequence is TGTGCCAGCAGCTTAGCCCCAACAAATCAGCCCCAGCATTTT.

The gene calls are TRBV5-1 and TRBJ1-2; tentative D call: TRBD1 (6 bases). Trimming shortened V by 0 bases and J by 4 bases, and 16 bases separated the two germline ends. CDR3 size: 16 residues. Germline loops: CDR1 SGHRS, CDR2 YFSETQ. In nucleotides, the CDR3 is TGCGCCAGCAGCTTGGTTACCCCCACAGGGAGCTATGGCTACACCTTC. Its translation is CASSLVTPTGSYGYTF. Full variable domain (missing parts from reference TRBV5-1 and TRBJ1-2): KAGVTQTPRYLIKTRGQQVTLSCSPISGHRSVSWYQQTPGQGLQFLFEYFSETQRNKGNFPGRFSGRQFSNSRSEMNVSTLELGDSALYLCASSLVTPTGSYGYTFGSGTRLTVV.

This chain joins TRBV28 and TRBJ1-5; TRBD1 might be the D (5 bases). The V end was cut by 3 bases, the J end by 11 bases, with 11 bases between. CDR1 and CDR2 (germline): MDHEN, SYDVKM. This CDR3 is built from 12 residues. The CDR3 region has the DNA TGTGCCAGCAGTTTGGGGGGACCGGCCCAGCATTTT. Translating it yields CASSLGGPAQHF.

The rearrangement joins TRBV5-1 to TRBJ2-1, with D unclear. Germline V lookup: CDR1 SGHRS, CDR2 YFSETQ. Trimming shortened V by 0 bases and J by 6 bases, and 4 bases separated the two germline ends. CDR3 size: 12 residues. CDR3 DNA: TGCGCCAGCAGCTTGGTCACCAATGAGCAGTTCTTC. Translating it yields CASSLVTNEQFF.

The rearrangement links TRBV5-1 to TRBJ2-3; 8 nucleotides match TRBD2. The CDR3 length is 16 residues. The germline V gene encodes CDR1 SGHRS and CDR2 YFSETQ. Trimming at V came to 1 base and at J to 2 bases, leaving 6 bases not matched to a gene. DNA of the CDR3: TGCGCCAGCAGCTTGCACGGCGGGGGGAACACAGATACGCAGTATTTT. Translated, it gives CASSLHGGGNTDTQYF.

The CDR3 DNA reads TGTGCCAGCAGTTTGCCGAAGGCCAATGAGCAGTTCTTC. This codes for CASSLPKANEQFF. This chain links TRBV12-3 or TRBV12-4 with TRBJ2-1; D uncertain. V lost 3 bases, J lost 6 bases, and 9 bases lay in between. The length of the CDR3 is 13 residues.

This rearrangement joins TRBV15 to TRBJ1-2, with a possible D match to TRBD1 (6 bases). V shed 5 bases and J shed 4 bases, with 14 bases lying between them. The CDR3 has 14 residues. Germline V gene lookup returns CDR1 LNHNV and CDR2 YYDKDF (reference sequence). The CDR3 DNA reads TGTGCCACCAGCCGGTCCAGGGGTGGCTATGGCTACACCTTC. Translation gives CATSRSRGGYGYTF.

The J gene is TRBJ2-1, the V gene TRBV7-2; TRBD1 agrees at 9 bases. The CDR3 runs to 15 residues. V lost 1 base and J lost 5; bases outside the gene matches: 3. The germline gives CDR1 SGHTA, CDR2 FQGNSA. The CDR3 DNA is TGTGCCAGCAGCTTAGATTACAGGGGGCACAATGAGCAGTTCTTC. Translating it yields CASSLDYRGHNEQFF.

V and J are TRBV9 and TRBJ1-2, with D possibly matching TRBD1 (5 bases). Germline-derived CDR1 and CDR2 are SGDLS and YYNGEE. V shed 2 bases and J shed 8 bases, with 16 bases lying between them. There are 14 residues in the CDR3. CDR3 protein: CASSVRDWGLGYTF. As DNA, the CDR3 is TGTGCCAGCAGCGTCCGGGACTGGGGGTTAGGCTACACCTTC.

The J gene is TRBJ1-2, the V gene TRBV2, with D maybe TRBD1 (5 bases). V was clipped by 3 bases and J by 5 bases, with 19 bases between them. CDR1 SNHLY and CDR2 FYNNEI come from the germline V gene. The CDR3 sequence is 16 residues long. In nucleotides, the CDR3 is TGTGCCAGCAGTGAGTTCCTTGACAGCGCCCTTTATGGCTACACCTTC. This codes for CASSEFLDSALYGYTF.

This chain links TRBV27 with TRBJ2-1; D gene unclear. V shed 5 bases and J shed 9 bases, with 14 bases lying between them. CDR1 is MNHEY, CDR2 SMNVEV, per germline (reference sequence). This CDR3 is built from 13 residues. The CDR3 region has the DNA TGTGCCAGCAGTATGACCGAGGCCGGTGAGCAGTTCTTC. Translating it yields CASSMTEAGEQFF.

The rearrangement joins TRBV19 to TRBJ2-5, with D unresolved. The CDR3 length is 13 residues. Per the germline V gene, CDR1 is LNHDA and CDR2 is SQIVND (reference sequence). V was clipped by 6 bases and J by 1 base, with 9 bases between them. The chain's CDR3 is CASSPTAQETQYF. In DNA form, the CDR3 reads TGTGCCAGTAGCCCGACGGCCCAAGAGACCCAGTACTTC. Full variable domain (missing parts from reference TRBV19 and TRBJ2-5): DGGITQSPKYLFRKEGQNVTLSCEQNLNHDAMYWYRQDPGQGLRLIYYSQIVNDFQKGDIAEGYSVSREKKESFPLTVTSAQKNPTAFYLCASSPTAQETQYFGPGTRLLVL.

This clone was picked up one time. V gene TRBV5-1 combines with J gene TRBJ1-4; 8 bases agree with TRBD1. In germline, CDR1 is SGHRS, CDR2 YFSETQ. Trimming at V came to 4 bases and at J to 3 bases, leaving 5 bases not matched to a gene. The CDR3 has 15 residues. The CDR3, as DNA: TGCGCCAGCAGCATCGGACAGGGCTCTAATGAAAAACTGTTTTTT. This gives the protein CASSIGQGSNEKLFF. Full variable domain (outside the CDR3, taken from reference TRBV5-1 and TRBJ1-4): KAGVTQTPRYLIKTRGQQVTLSCSPISGHRSVSWYQQTPGQGLQFLFEYFSETQRNKGNFPGRFSGRQFSNSRSEMNVSTLELGDSALYLCASSIGQGSNEKLFFGSGTQLSVL.

This chain joins TRBV4-2 and TRBJ2-7; D is ambiguous. Trimming took 0 bases from V and 3 from J, leaving 9 bases between them. The CDR3 contains 14 residues. Germline values: CDR1 LGHNA, CDR2 YNFKEQ. CDR3 DNA sequence: TGTGCCAGCAGCCAAGATCTGCAAGTCTACGAGCAGTACTTC. Residues: CASSQDLQVYEQYF.

The gene calls are TRBV29-1 and TRBJ1-5, with a tentative D call TRBD1 (6 bases). The V gene lost 6 bases and the J gene lost 2 bases, with 17 bases spanning the gap. The CDR3 runs 15 residues. Germline V gene lookup returns CDR1 SQVTM and CDR2 ANQGSEA. This CDR3 reads CSVSVGGTGNQPQHF. The DNA for the CDR3 is TGCAGCGTCTCCGTAGGGGGTACAGGCAATCAGCCCCAGCATTTT.